A selection of T cell receptor beta chains follows, all from one sample in a study of response to subunit inactivated influenza vaccine. MiXCR was run by TCRdb on the RT-PCR reads, yielding one entry per CDR3 protein. Of 530,000 or so distinct CDR3 sequences in the sample, 14% were seen once. This sample comprised PBMCs from blood, obtained 11 to 12 days after vaccination. All receptors derive from a man aged 50 to 60 who received an inactivated influenza vaccine. The CDR3 runs from the conserved cysteine through the conserved F or W. D genes are given only for firm matches. Not all rows give a size; the values are once, few, many and, for expanded clones, a class.

abundance	d_gene	v_gene	j_gene	CDR3nt	CDR3aa
few	NA	TRBV6-5	TRBJ2-6	TGTGCCAGCAGTTACTCGTTGGCTGGGGCCAACGTCCTGACTTTC	CASSYSLAGANVLTF
NA	TRBD2	TRBV4-1	TRBJ2-3	TGCGCCAGCAGAGGACTAGCGGGGGGACGCACAGATACGCAGTATTTT	CASRGLAGGRTDTQYF
few	TRBD1	TRBV24-1	TRBJ2-7	TGTGCCACCAGTGGCTCCCGACCGGGACAGGGCTTCCACGAGCAGTACTTC	CATSGSRPGQGFHEQYF
NA	TRBD2	TRBV29-1	TRBJ2-5	TGCAGCGTTGAAGATCTGGGGGGGTCGGAAGAGACCCAGTACTTC	CSVEDLGGSEETQYF
NA	NA	TRBV18	TRBJ2-6	TGTGCCAGCTCACCCCGTTGGGCCATGGGGGCCAACGTCCTGACTTTC	CASSPRWAMGANVLTF
few	NA	TRBV2	TRBJ1-1	TGTGCCGTCAGGACCAACACTGAAGCTTTCTTT	CAVRTNTEAFF
many	NA	TRBV5-1	TRBJ1-6	TGCGCCAGCAGCCTGGAGGAAAATTCACCCCTCCACTTT	CASSLEENSPLHF
NA	TRBD2	TRBV5-4	TRBJ2-1	TGTGCCAGCAGCTTGGAAGGGGGACTAGCGGGAGGGCCTGACTCCTACAATGAGCAGTTCTTC	CASSLEGGLAGGPDSYNEQFF
few	TRBD1	TRBV7-2	TRBJ1-5	TGTGCCAGCAGCTTAGTGGGGGACAGGCCCAATCAGCCCCAGCATTTT	CASSLVGDRPNQPQHF
NA	NA	TRBV4-1	TRBJ1-4	TGCGCCAGCAGCCAAGAACAGCTCCGGGCTAGAGAAAAACTGTTTTTT	CASSQEQLRAREKLFF
few	TRBD1	TRBV5-1	TRBJ2-1	TGCGCCAGCAGCGATATGGGACAGAGGGAGCAGTTCTTC	CASSDMGQREQFF
NA	TRBD2	TRBV18	TRBJ2-5	TGTGCCAGCTCACCCTTAGCGGGAGTCGTTGAGACCCAGTACTTC	CASSPLAGVVETQYF
many	NA	TRBV10-3	TRBJ2-3	TGTGCCATCACCTCGAAACTACAAACTAGCACAGATACGCAGTATTTT	CAITSKLQTSTDTQYF
few	NA	TRBV20-1	TRBJ2-5	TGCAGTGCTAGAGATCGTGGGCACAGTCAAGAGACCCAGTACTTC	CSARDRGHSQETQYF
many	TRBD1	TRBV6-2/TRBV6-3	TRBJ1-1	TGTGCCAGCAGTTACCCCCTACAGGGGTTGAACACTGAAGCTTTCTTT	CASSYPLQGLNTEAFF
NA	NA	TRBV20-1	TRBJ2-7	TGCAGTGCTAGAGTAAAAGGAGGGGACTACGAGCAGTACTTC	CSARVKGGDYEQYF
few	NA	TRBV7-2	TRBJ2-1	TGTGCCAGCAGCAAGTCCAATGAGCAGTTCTTC	CASSKSNEQFF
once	NA	TRBV2	TRBJ1-2	TGTACCAGCAGAGCTGACTATGGCTACACCTTC	CTSRADYGYTF
once	TRBD2	TRBV18	TRBJ2-1	TGTGCCAGCTCGCAACTAGCGGGCTCTCACAATGAGCAGTTCTTC	CASSQLAGSHNEQFF
many	NA	TRBV14	TRBJ2-5	TGTGCCAGCAGCCAACTGGGGCAGCAAGAGACCCAGTACTTC	CASSQLGQQETQYF
few	NA	TRBV6-2/TRBV6-3	TRBJ2-1	TGTGCCAGCAGTCCCACCGCCGGGACAAGCGAGCAGTTCTTC	CASSPTAGTSEQFF
few	NA	TRBV28	TRBJ2-4	TGTGCCATCCGGGCGGCAGGGGCCAAAAACATTCAGTACTTC	CAIRAAGAKNIQYF
NA	NA	TRBV20-1	TRBJ2-7	TGCAGTGCTAGATTTCGAGGGTACGAGCAGTACTTC	CSARFRGYEQYF
few	NA	TRBV2	TRBJ2-7	TGTGCCAGCAGCTATGCAGTAACCTCTCGGAGTCGCGAGCAGTACTTC	CASSYAVTSRSREQYF
NA	NA	TRBV30	TRBJ2-7	TGTGCCTGGAGGGGTTCTGGGTACCACGAGCAGTACTTC	CAWRGSGYHEQYF
few	NA	TRBV6-1	TRBJ1-5	TGTGCCAGCGCGCCCGTGGCGGATAGCAATCAGCCCCAGCATTTT	CASAPVADSNQPQHF
NA	TRBD1	TRBV18	TRBJ2-3	TGTGCCAGCTCAACGGGGGGACAGGGCTCCACAGATACGCAGTATTTT	CASSTGGQGSTDTQYF
few	NA	TRBV4-3	TRBJ2-5	TGCGCCAGCAGCCAAGATAGCCTAGCAGAGACCCAGTACTTC	CASSQDSLAETQYF
few	NA	TRBV10-3	TRBJ2-7	TGTGCCATCAGTGTTGAGTACGAGCAGTACTTC	CAISVEYEQYF
few	TRBD1	TRBV5-1	TRBJ2-7	TGCGCCAGCAGCGGACAGGGGTTATCCGAGCAGTACTTC	CASSGQGLSEQYF
few	TRBD2	TRBV20-1	TRBJ2-1	TGCAGTGCCCCCCGACTAGCGGGCTACAATGAGCAGTTCTTC	CSAPRLAGYNEQFF
few	NA	TRBV6-2/TRBV6-3	TRBJ2-3	TGTGCCAGCAACCTGGGGGGACTTTCCACAGATACGCAGTATTTT	CASNLGGLSTDTQYF
few	NA	TRBV20-1	TRBJ2-3	TGCAGTGCTGGGAAAGCGGCAGATACGCAGTATTTT	CSAGKAADTQYF
few	TRBD2	TRBV5-1	TRBJ2-7	TGCGCCAGCAGCCTAGGACTAGCGGGAGTTCGGTGGGAGCAGTACTTC	CASSLGLAGVRWEQYF
few	TRBD1	TRBV5-1	TRBJ2-5	TGCGCCAGCAGCTTGGGATCCAGGACAGGGGGCCAAGAGACCCAGTACTTC	CASSLGSRTGGQETQYF
few	NA	TRBV2	TRBJ1-2	TGTGCCAGCAAACTGGAGGATGGCTACACCTTC	CASKLEDGYTF
NA	NA	TRBV20-1	TRBJ2-3	TGCTGTGCTAGAGGTTTGGTAGCGACTAGCACAGATACGCAGTATTTT	CCARGLVATSTDTQYF
many	TRBD2	TRBV20-1	TRBJ2-5	TGCAGTGCTAGCGGAGAGGCTAGCGGGAACCGAGGGACCCAGTACTTC	CSASGEASGNRGTQYF
few	TRBD2	TRBV24-1	TRBJ2-1	TGTGCCACCAGTGATTTAGGCGGGAGTGACTACAATGAGCAGTTCTTC	CATSDLGGSDYNEQFF
NA	NA	TRBV21-1	TRBJ1-2	TGTGCCAGCAGACAAAGCCTATACCGGGACAGGGGTAGTCCTCCCTGGGGCAACTATGGCTACACCTTC	CASRQSLYRDRGSPPWGNYGYTF
few	TRBD2	TRBV20-1	TRBJ2-1	TGCAGTGCTAGATCGCTAGCGGGAAACAATGAGCAGTTCTTC	CSARSLAGNNEQFF
NA	TRBD1	TRBV9	TRBJ2-7	TGTGCCAGCAGCGTAGGTCCCGGACAGGGTTTTCACGAGCAGTACTTC	CASSVGPGQGFHEQYF
NA	TRBD1	TRBV20-1	TRBJ1-6	TGCAGTGCTAGAGTCGGCAGGGGGATCTATAATTCACCCCTCCACTTT	CSARVGRGIYNSPLHF
NA	NA	TRBV6-2/TRBV6-3	TRBJ2-7	TGTGCCAGCGGAAAGTTCGAGCAGTACTTC	CASGKFEQYF
NA	NA	TRBV15	TRBJ2-5	TGTGCCACCAGCAGAGATCTGGTGGTGGAGACCCAGTACTTC	CATSRDLVVETQYF